This TCR beta chain was obtained from a study of cytomegalovirus exposure and HLA in healthy donors. Study results and caveats: Among TCR beta chains of equal frequency, HLA-associated ones were more clonally expanded in a later analysis. Reportedly, a later analysis found an Asian-associated ancestry cluster had fewer N-insertions than the roughly 700-donor mean. Altogether, some 170 TCR beta chains were recorded as cytomegalovirus-associated. The CMV antigen specificity of a few CMV-associated chains was confirmed through in vitro analysis.

Regarding this clone: Antigen: not known.

13 Jbeta primers and 60 Vbeta primers were used for the PCR. Assay: immunoSEQ multiplex PCR; the TCRdb copy retains only in-frame clones and omits some. The sample has about 170,000 clones, approximately 81% seen once; the top ten hold approximately 1.6%. Trimming took 5 bases from V and 13 from J; bases not matched to a gene: 12. This CDR3 has 13 amino acids. The germline gives CDR1 MNHEY, CDR2 SVGAGI. This TCR was recovered from a male donor in good health and CMV-seronegative. The V gene is TRBV6-5, the J gene TRBJ1-2, with TRBD1 identical over 8 bases. The sample was PBMCs. The CDR3: CASSMGQAMGGTF. The CDR3 coding sequence is TGTGCCAGCAGTATGGGACAGGCTATGGGTGGCACCTTC.